What follows are 24 T cell receptor beta chains derived from one specimen sequenced in a study of cytomegalovirus exposure and HLA in healthy donors. The PCR had 60 Vbeta and 13 Jbeta primers. Assay: immunoSEQ multiplex PCR; the TCRdb copy retains only in-frame clones and omits some. The repertoire holds roughly 180,000 clones, with 82% as singletons. Sample: PBMCs. The source is a male donor in good health and CMV-seronegative.

This chain uses TRBV19 with TRBJ2-3; 8 nucleotides match TRBD1. Germline V gene sequence: CDR1 LNHDA, CDR2 SQIVND (reference sequence). The CDR3 loop spans 15 amino acids. V trimming: 4 bases; J trimming: 5 bases; junction bases outside the gene matches: 8. The CDR3 bases are TGTGCCAGTAGTAAACGGACAGGGTCGGTAGATACGCAGTATTTT. Amino acids: CASSKRTGSVDTQYF.

The chain joins TRBV9 to TRBJ2-2, with TRBD2 as a possible D gene (6 bases). The germline CDR1 and CDR2 sequences are SGDLS and YYNGEE. The V end lost 0 bases, the J end lost 1 base, and 10 bases lay between the germline ends. This CDR3 has 16 residues. DNA for the CDR3: TGTGCCAGCAGCGTAGAGGCGGGGCTGAACACCGGGGAGCTGTTTTTT. Amino acids: CASSVEAGLNTGELFF.

Details on this clone: The sample carries other DNA sequences with the same CDR3. The CDR3 DNA reads as TGTGCCAGCAGCTTAGACAGGGAGACCCAGTACTTC. It is translated as CASSLDRETQYF. The chain employs TRBV11-3 and TRBJ2-5; D is unresolved. CDR1 and CDR2 from the germline V gene are SGHNT and YENEEA. Trimming stripped 0 bases from V and 5 bases from J, with 4 bases between. The CDR3 has 12 amino acids.

V is TRBV7-9 and J is TRBJ2-2, with a possible D match to TRBD2 (5 bases). Trimming took 4 bases from V and 5 from J, leaving 14 bases between them. CDR3 length: 15 residues. Germline V gene lookup returns CDR1 SEHNR and CDR2 FQNEAQ (reference sequence). The CDR3 nucleotides are TGTGCCAGCAGCTCCGGGCTAGCTAATACCGGGGAGCTGTTTTTT. Its protein is CASSSGLANTGELFF.

V is TRBV5-4 and J is TRBJ1-1, with 10 bases aligning to TRBD1. This CDR3 is 15 amino acids long. J gave up 7 bases and V 2 bases, and 8 bases lay outside the gene matches. Per germline, CDR1 SGHNT and CDR2 YYREEE (reference sequence). The CDR3 reads CASSFTGQGEVEAFF. As DNA, the CDR3 is TGTGCCAGCAGCTTTACCGGACAGGGGGAGGTTGAAGCTTTCTTT.

The chain joins TRBV9 to TRBJ2-3; TRBD2 agrees at 10 bases. V dropped 2 bases and J dropped 0; count of bases not matched to a gene: 12. The CDR3 has 19 residues. Looked up from germline, CDR1 is SGDLS and CDR2 is YYNGEE. CDR3 nucleotide sequence: TGTGCCAGCAGCGTGGCTAGCGGGGGCCTCCGGGGGAGCACAGATACGCAGTATTTT. It yields the protein CASSVASGGLRGSTDTQYF.

The chain links TRBV5-6 to TRBJ1-1, with D perhaps matching TRBD1 (6 bases). With 0 bases removed from V and 4 bases from J, the gap between germline ends came to 10 bases. CDR3 size: 14 residues. Germline lookup yields CDR1 SGHDT and CDR2 YYEEEE. DNA of the CDR3: TGTGCCAGCAGCTTGGGTCTACAGGGCACTGAAGCTTTCTTT. Protein: CASSLGLQGTEAFF.

The chain links TRBV4-1 to TRBJ2-3; 13 positions match TRBD2. This CDR3 region has 14 residues. CDR1 and CDR2 from the germline V gene are MGHRA and YSYEKL. J was trimmed by 5 bases and V by 10 bases; bases with no gene match: 6. The CDR3, as DNA: TGCGCCACCTCCGGGACTAGCGGGATAGATACGCAGTATTTT. Translation gives CATSGTSGIDTQYF.

V gene TRBV5-1 combines with J gene TRBJ2-3; tentative D call: TRBD2 (5 bases). V lost 4 bases to trimming and J lost 2 bases, with 17 bases between them. Germline values: CDR1 SGHRS, CDR2 YFSETQ. This CDR3 region has 16 residues. CDR3 bases: TGCGCCAGCAGCCTCCCGGGGTCAGGCCCCACAGATACGCAGTATTTT. Protein sequence: CASSLPGSGPTDTQYF.

A single count supports this clone. V and J are TRBV5-8 and TRBJ1-4; 7 bases are a match to TRBD1. CDR3 length equals 16 residues. CDR1 and CDR2 (germline): SGHTS, YDEGEE. Trimming took 1 base from V and 4 from J; bases not matched to a gene: 7. In DNA, the CDR3 is TGTGCCAGCAGCTTGTTTACCGGGACAGATAATGAAAAACTGTTTTTT. Encoded protein: CASSLFTGTDNEKLFF.

The chain links TRBV5-1 to TRBJ2-1; maybe TRBD1 (5 bases). The germline CDR1 and CDR2 sequences are SGHRS and YFSETQ. The CDR3 loop spans 14 amino acids. V lost 6 bases and J lost 2, with 12 bases in between. As DNA, the CDR3 is TGCGCCAGCAACCCCAGGGATACCTACAATGAGCAGTTCTTC. This translates into CASNPRDTYNEQFF. Supplemented by reference TRBV5-1 and TRBJ2-1, the full variable domain reads KAGVTQTPRYLIKTRGQQVTLSCSPISGHRSVSWYQQTPGQGLQFLFEYFSETQRNKGNFPGRFSGRQFSNSRSEMNVSTLELGDSALYLCASNPRDTYNEQFFGPGTRLTVL.

The chain joins TRBV15 to TRBJ1-6; D ambiguous. The CDR3 spans 15 residues. Germline V gives CDR1 LNHNV, CDR2 YYDKDF (reference sequence). Trimming took 5 bases from V and 4 from J, leaving 12 bases between them. The CDR3, as DNA: TGTGCCACCAGCGGCCGGGAGGGATATAATTCACCCCTCCACTTT. This gives the protein CATSGREGYNSPLHF.

In the case of this clone: One end of the junction is discordant with germline, which a read error may explain. The chain couples TRBV7-9 to TRBJ1-2; D is possibly TRBD1 (5 bases). Germline CDR1 reads SEHNR; CDR2 reads FQNEAQ (reference sequence). This CDR3 contains 15 residues. The CDR3 DNA sequence: TGTGCCAGCAGCTACCCCCCGGAGTTCAGGGCCAGAAATTCCTTC. Amino acids: CASSYPPEFRARNSF.

This clone came up a few times. This rearrangement joins TRBV6-6 to TRBJ2-2, with TRBD1 matching over 10 bases. This CDR3 is built from 15 residues. The J segment lost 6 bases and the V segment lost 2 bases, leaving 3 bases of the junction unmatched. Germline lookup yields CDR1 MNHNY and CDR2 SVGAGI (reference sequence). CDR3 DNA sequence: TGTGCCAGCAGTTACGACAGGGGGCTCCCCGGGGAGCTGTTTTTT. This gives the protein CASSYDRGLPGELFF.

The chain is built from TRBV4-1 and TRBJ2-3; 11 bases agree with TRBD2. V lost 0 bases and J lost 5; bases outside the gene matches: 4. Germline V CDR1 and CDR2: MGHRA, YSYEKL. The CDR3 is 16 amino acids. The CDR3 is CASSQDVAGGVDTQYF. CDR3 bases: TGCGCCAGCAGCCAAGATGTAGCGGGGGGGGTAGATACGCAGTATTTT.

The chain joins TRBV7-8 to TRBJ2-7, with 11 nucleotides matching TRBD2. Germline CDR1 SGHVS, CDR2 FQNEAQ. CDR3 length: 14 residues. The ends lost 5 bases at V and 4 bases at J; junction bases unmatched: 4. CDR3 region: CASSATSGSYEQYF. DNA for the CDR3: TGTGCCAGCAGCGCCACTAGCGGGAGTTACGAGCAGTACTTC. Combining the CDR3 with reference TRBV7-8 and TRBJ2-7 gives the whole variable domain GAGVSQSPRYKVAKRGQDVALRCDPISGHVSLFWYQQALGQGPEFLTYFQNEAQLDKSGLPSDRFFAERPEGSVSTLKIQRTQQEDSAVYLCASSATSGSYEQYFGPGTRLTVT.

A single count supports this clone. The genes are TRBV7-2 and TRBJ2-1, with TRBD2 matching 13 bases. The CDR3 is 16 amino acids. V lost 4 bases to trimming and J lost 6 bases; unmatched junction nucleotides: 6. Germline V gene data show CDR1 as SGHTA and CDR2 as FQGNSA. The DNA of the CDR3 is TGTGCCAGCAGCTCAGAACTAGCGGGGGGGCGCAATGAGCAGTTCTTC. This encodes CASSSELAGGRNEQFF.

V usage is TRBV4-3 and J usage is TRBJ2-3; D is unclear. CDR1 LGHNA and CDR2 YSLEER come from the germline V gene. This CDR3 is built from 15 residues. The ends were cut back, 0 bases at V and 2 bases at J, with 9 bases in the middle. CDR3 protein: CASSQEGSPTDTQYF. CDR3 bases: TGCGCCAGCAGCCAAGAGGGTAGCCCCACAGATACGCAGTATTTT.

This rearrangement joins TRBV2 to TRBJ1-1; weak D call: TRBD1 (6 bases). Germline assignment: CDR1 SNHLY and CDR2 FYNNEI. V was shortened by 6 bases and J by 9 bases, with 11 bases between the two germline ends. This CDR3 is 11 amino acids long. CDR3 loop: CASSRTEQAFF. Written as DNA, the CDR3 is TGTGCCAGCAGCCGGACAGAGCAAGCTTTCTTT.

The CDR3 spells CASSVGQGRSDTEAFF. DNA of the CDR3: TGTGCCAGCAGCGTAGGACAGGGACGGTCGGACACTGAAGCTTTCTTT. V gene TRBV9 combines with J gene TRBJ1-1, with 7 positions matching TRBD1. Germline V gene sequence: CDR1 SGDLS, CDR2 YYNGEE. The CDR3 spans 16 residues. Trimming cost V 0 bases and J 3 bases; bases outside gene matches: 8.

The chain employs TRBV28 and TRBJ2-5; TRBD1 matches at 7 bases. V lost 2 bases, J lost 2 bases, and 5 bases stayed unmatched. The CDR3 covers 15 residues. The germline V gene has CDR1 MDHEN and CDR2 SYDVKM. The CDR3 DNA sequence: TGTGCCAGCAGTTTAGGGGACAGTTTTCAAGAGACCCAGTACTTC. Protein sequence: CASSLGDSFQETQYF.

A remark on this clone: This sample also contains other DNA sequences that code for the same CDR3. The J gene is TRBJ1-5, the V gene TRBV15, with 7 positions matching TRBD1. Losses at the gene ends were 3 bases for V and 5 bases for J; bases not matched to a gene: 7. This CDR3 region has 15 residues. Germline loops: CDR1 LNHNV, CDR2 YYDKDF (reference sequence). The CDR3 nucleotides are TGTGCCACCAGCAGGGGAGGAGGGGGCGATCAGCCCCAGCATTTT. Translation gives CATSRGGGGDQPQHF.

The CDR3 is CASSLAGGVPDTQYF. The CDR3 coding sequence is TGTGCCAGCAGCTTAGCGGGGGGGGTACCAGATACGCAGTATTTT. V gene TRBV7-3 combines with J gene TRBJ2-3, with 9 bases lining up with TRBD2. V was pared by 2 bases and J by 4 bases, with 4 bases of the junction left unmatched. From germline, CDR1 is SGHTA and CDR2 FQGTGA. The CDR3 sequence is 15 residues long.

The V call is TRBV19, the J call TRBJ1-2, with unresolved D. Germline-derived CDR1 and CDR2 are LNHDA and SQIVND (reference sequence). The CDR3 loop spans 17 amino acids. V was clipped by 3 bases and J by 1 base, with 18 bases between them. The DNA of the CDR3 is TGTGCCAGTAGTATGATCAGCCGGGATACAGATAACTATGGCTACACCTTC. Amino acids: CASSMISRDTDNYGYTF.